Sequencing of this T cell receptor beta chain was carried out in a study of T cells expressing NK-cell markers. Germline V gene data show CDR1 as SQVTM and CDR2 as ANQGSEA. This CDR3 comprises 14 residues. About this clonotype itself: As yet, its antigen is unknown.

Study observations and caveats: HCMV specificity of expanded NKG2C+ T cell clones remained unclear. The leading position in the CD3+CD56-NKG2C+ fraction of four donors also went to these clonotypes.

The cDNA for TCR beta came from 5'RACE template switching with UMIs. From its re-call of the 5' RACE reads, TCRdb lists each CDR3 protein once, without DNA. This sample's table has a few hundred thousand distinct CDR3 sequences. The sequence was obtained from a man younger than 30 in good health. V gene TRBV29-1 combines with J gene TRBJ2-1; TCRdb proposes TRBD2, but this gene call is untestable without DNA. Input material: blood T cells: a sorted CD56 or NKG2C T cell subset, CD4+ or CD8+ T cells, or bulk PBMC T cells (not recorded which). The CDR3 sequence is CSVEGTSFLSDQFF.